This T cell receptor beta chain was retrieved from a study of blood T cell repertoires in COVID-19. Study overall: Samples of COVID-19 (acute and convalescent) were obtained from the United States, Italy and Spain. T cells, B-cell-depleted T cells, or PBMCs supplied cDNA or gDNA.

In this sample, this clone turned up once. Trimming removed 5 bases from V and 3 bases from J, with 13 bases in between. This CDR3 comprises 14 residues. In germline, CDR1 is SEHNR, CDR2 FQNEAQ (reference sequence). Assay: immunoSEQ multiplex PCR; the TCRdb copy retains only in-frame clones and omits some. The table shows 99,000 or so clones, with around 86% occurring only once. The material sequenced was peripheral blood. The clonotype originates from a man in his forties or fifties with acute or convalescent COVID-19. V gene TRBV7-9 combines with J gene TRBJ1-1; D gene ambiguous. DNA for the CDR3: TGTGCCAGCAGCCGGAAGCACAGAGACACTGAAGCTTTCTTT. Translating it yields CASSRKHRDTEAFF.